This T cell receptor beta chain was sequenced during a study of OX40 agonist ivuxolimab in advanced cancers. Study summary: Under the entry rules, prior anti-PD-1, anti-PD-L1 or anti-CTLA-4 therapy was allowed, and about 40% had some.

TCRdb keeps only in-frame clones here, not all; method: immunoSEQ multiplex PCR. Among 65,000 to 100,000 clones listed, about 95% were seen once. Germline V lookup: CDR1 SGHRS, CDR2 YFSETQ. V was shortened by 4 bases and J by 4 bases, with 9 bases between the two germline ends. The CDR3 consists of 13 residues. The sequence came from an adult with an advanced solid tumor such as melanoma, head and neck, liver or kidney cancer. V usage is TRBV5-1 and J usage is TRBJ2-1; D is possibly TRBD2 (6 bases). This sample comprised CD4+ or CD8+ T cells sorted from blood, obtained in a trial of the OX40 agonist ivuxolimab. The CDR3 bases are TGCGCCAGCAGCCAGGACTATTACAATGAGCAGTTCTTC. Encoded protein: CASSQDYYNEQFF. Using reference TRBV5-1 and TRBJ2-1 for the parts outside the CDR3, the full variable domain is KAGVTQTPRYLIKTRGQQVTLSCSPISGHRSVSWYQQTPGQGLQFLFEYFSETQRNKGNFPGRFSGRQFSNSRSEMNVSTLELGDSALYLCASSQDYYNEQFFGPGTRLTVL.